One and the same sample provided the 17 T cell receptor beta chains below, sequenced in a study of T cells in Graves' hyperthyroidism and ophthalmopathy. Authors of the study amplified TCR beta CDR3 regions from RNA transcripts. TCR CDR3 underwent first-round RT-PCR with the HTBI primer set. Each CDR3 protein gets one entry after TCRdb re-called the multiplex PCR reads with MiXCR. There are about 600,000 distinct CDR3 sequences in the sample; 13% to 15% occur only once, and around 7% lies in the top ten. The sequenced material came from blood. The receptors here all came from a woman aged 18-29 years with Graves' ophthalmopathy.

The CDR3 is CASSQVSPDRVLGGANVLTF. In nucleotides, the CDR3 is TGTGCCAGCAGCCAAGTCTCCCCGGACAGGGTCTTGGGTGGGGCCAACGTCCTGACTTTC. The rearrangement joins TRBV7-2 to TRBJ2-6, with 8 bases aligning to TRBD1. This CDR3 comprises 20 residues. The trim removed 5 bases at V and 3 bases at J, leaving 18 bases unmatched. Germline CDR1 is SGHTA and CDR2 is FQGNSA.

This sequence joins TRBV13 and TRBJ2-3, with a possible D match to TRBD1 (5 bases). Germline lookup yields CDR1 PRHDT and CDR2 FYEKMQ (reference sequence). Trimming took 5 bases from V and 1 from J, leaving 13 bases between them. The CDR3 covers 15 residues. In DNA form, the CDR3 reads TGTGCCAGCAGCCCGTACGACAGTGGCACAGATACGCAGTATTTT. This sequence encodes CASSPYDSGTDTQYF.

This clonotype was recorded a few times. The chain is built from TRBV5-5 and TRBJ2-1, with D possibly matching TRBD2 (5 bases). Trimming shortened V by 1 base and J by 5 bases, and 10 bases separated the two germline ends. The germline gives CDR1 SGHKS, CDR2 YYEKEE (reference sequence). The CDR3 consists of 14 residues. The DNA for the CDR3 is TGTGCCAGCAGCTTGCCGGGATTCGACAATGAGCAGTTCTTC. It specifies CASSLPGFDNEQFF.

V gene TRBV2 combines with J gene TRBJ1-2; D not resolved. The germline CDR1 and CDR2 sequences are SNHLY and FYNNEI. The CDR3 spans 11 residues. V lost 6 bases, J lost 8 bases, and 10 bases lay in between. CDR3 nucleotide sequence: TGTGCCAGCAGGAGTTGGAGGGGCTACACCTTC. Translating it yields CASRSWRGYTF.

This clonotype has at least ten counts. The chain recombines TRBV20-1 with TRBJ2-7, with 8 bases lining up with TRBD2. CDR1 DFQATT and CDR2 SNEGSKA come from the germline V gene (reference sequence). Unmatched junction bases numbered 6, after V lost 0 bases and J lost 2 bases. The CDR3 has 15 residues. The CDR3 DNA sequence: TGCAGTGCTAGAGATTCACTAGCGGAGGCCTACGAGCAGTACTTC. This codes for CSARDSLAEAYEQYF.

There are many counts of this clonotype. J is TRBJ2-7 and V is TRBV6-2 or TRBV6-3; D gene unclear. This CDR3 contains 12 residues. V was cut by 6 bases and J by 0 bases, with 6 bases left in between. The germline CDR1 and CDR2 sequences are MNHEY and SVGEGT. Written as DNA, the CDR3 is TGTGCCAGCAGATCGTTCTCCTACGAGCAGTACTTC. Residues: CASRSFSYEQYF.

This sequence joins TRBV7-9 and TRBJ2-3; 9 bases fit TRBD1. J lost 0 bases, V lost 4 bases, and 2 bases had no gene match. Germline CDR1 and CDR2: SEHNR and FQNEAQ (reference sequence). The CDR3 consists of 15 residues. The DNA for the CDR3 is TGTGCCAGCAGCTCGGGACAGGGAAGCACAGATACGCAGTATTTT. Translation: CASSSGQGSTDTQYF.

V is TRBV6-9 and J is TRBJ1-6, with D hard to call. Trimming removed 4 bases from V and 9 bases from J, with 16 bases in between. The CDR3 contains 15 residues. Looked up from germline, CDR1 is MNHGY and CDR2 is SVAAGI. CDR3 loop: CASSWRVGEGSPLHF. CDR3 nucleotide sequence: TGTGCCAGCAGTTGGAGGGTCGGCGAAGGTTCACCCCTCCACTTT.

This clonotype was seen at least ten times. The chain joins TRBV7-9 to TRBJ2-7; D may be TRBD1 or TRBD2 (6 bases each). V was pared by 7 bases and J by 1 base, with 14 bases between. Germline V lookup: CDR1 SEHNR, CDR2 FQNEAQ (reference sequence). The CDR3 is made up of 14 amino acids. The CDR3 region has the DNA TGTGCCAGCAACGGGGGCGGGACGTCCTACGAGCAGTACTTC. Protein product: CASNGGGTSYEQYF. Combining the CDR3 with reference TRBV7-9 and TRBJ2-7 gives the whole variable domain DTGVSQNPRHKITKRGQNVTFRCDPISEHNRLYWYRQTLGQGPEFLTYFQNEAQLEKSRLLSDRFSAERPKGSFSTLEIQRTEQGDSAMYLCASNGGGTSYEQYFGPGTRLTVT.

There are many counts of this clonotype. J is TRBJ2-1 and V is TRBV2; 9 nucleotides match TRBD1. CDR1 and CDR2 (germline): SNHLY, FYNNEI. The CDR3 consists of 15 residues. V dropped 5 bases and J dropped 2; count of bases not matched to a gene: 4. This CDR3 is CASSSGTGTYNEQFF. Here the CDR3 DNA reads TGTGCCAGCAGTTCCGGGACAGGGACCTACAATGAGCAGTTCTTC. Complete variable domain (other parts from reference TRBV2 and TRBJ2-1): EPEVTQTPSHQVTQMGQEVILRCVPISNHLYFYWYRQILGQKVEFLVSFYNNEISEKSEIFDDQFSVERPDGSNFTLKIRSTKLEDSAMYFCASSSGTGTYNEQFFGPGTRLTVL.

This clonotype has ten or more counts. Mismatch with germline at one junction end may stem from a read error. This chain links TRBV28 with TRBJ1-5, with unresolved D. Germline lookup yields CDR1 MDHEN and CDR2 SYDVKM. This CDR3 contains 14 residues. CDR3 nucleotides: TGTACCAGCAACGCTCAAGGGAGCAATCAGCCCCAGCATTTT. It yields the protein CTSNAQGSNQPQHF.

The gene calls are TRBV25-1 and TRBJ2-5; unclear D gene. Germline CDR1 is MGHDK and CDR2 is SYGVNS. The germline V and J ends were trimmed by 8 bases and 2 bases, with 6 bases remaining between them. This CDR3 is 11 amino acids long. CDR3 nucleotide sequence: TGTGCCAGCTTACGACAAGAGACCCAGTACTTC. Translation: CASLRQETQYF.

This clonotype has at least ten counts. V and J are TRBV5-1 and TRBJ2-7; 12 nucleotides align to TRBD2. The ends lost 5 bases at V and 4 bases at J; junction bases unmatched: 10. The CDR3 is 16 amino acids. Germline V gene data show CDR1 as SGHRS and CDR2 as YFSETQ. This CDR3 reads CASRLRTSGIIYEQYF. DNA for the CDR3: TGCGCCAGCAGACTAAGGACTAGCGGGATCATTTACGAGCAGTACTTC.

This clonotype showed up many times. The chain is built from TRBV5-1 and TRBJ1-6; 8 bases line up with TRBD1. The CDR3 loop spans 14 amino acids. J lost 7 bases, V lost 6 bases, and 6 bases had no gene match. Germline assignment: CDR1 SGHRS and CDR2 YFSETQ. The CDR3 spells CASKSGQANSPLHF. The CDR3 DNA follows: TGCGCCAGCAAATCGGGACAGGCCAATTCACCCCTCCACTTT.

This clonotype was observed at least ten times. The rearrangement links TRBV12-3 or TRBV12-4 to TRBJ1-1; D gene uncertain. The CDR3 runs 14 residues. V lost 2 bases and J 1 base, leaving 8 bases between the germline ends. CDR3 bases: TGTGCCAGCAGTTTAAATTTAGGGAACACTGAAGCTTTCTTT. Residues: CASSLNLGNTEAFF.

In its sample, this clonotype was seen many times. The chain joins TRBV7-8 to TRBJ2-7, with D maybe TRBD1 (7 bases). The CDR3 contains 14 residues. CDR1 SGHVS and CDR2 FQNEAQ come from the germline V gene. The V end was cut by 1 base, the J end by 6 bases, with 13 bases between. As DNA, the CDR3 is TGTGCCAGCAGCTTAGGGACCCAGGGGGGCGAGCAGTACTTC. Protein sequence: CASSLGTQGGEQYF.

The chain employs TRBV19 and TRBJ1-2; weak D call: TRBD1 (6 bases). This CDR3 comprises 14 residues. V gave up 6 bases and J gave up 2 bases, with 13 bases separating them. CDR1 LNHDA and CDR2 SQIVND come from the germline V gene (reference sequence). The CDR3 reads CASSITTGNYGYTF. In nucleotides, the CDR3 is TGTGCCAGTAGCATTACGACAGGAAACTATGGCTACACCTTC.